This TCR beta chain is from a study of OX40 agonist ivuxolimab in advanced cancers. CDR3 length: 14 amino acids. V shed 5 bases and J 5 bases; nucleotides not matched to a gene: 6. Germline V gene lookup returns CDR1 MNHEY and CDR2 SMNVEV (reference sequence). The table came from immunoSEQ multiplex PCR; TCRdb's copy has only in-frame clones and leaves some out. The sample records about 79,000 clones, approximately 86% being singletons. The gene calls are TRBV27 and TRBJ2-3, with 8 bases lining up with TRBD1. The sequencing used CD4+ or CD8+ T cells sorted from blood, collected in a trial of the OX40 agonist ivuxolimab. The TCR sequence derives from an adult with an advanced solid tumor such as melanoma, head and neck, liver or kidney cancer. DNA for the CDR3: TGTGCCAGCAGTGAGACAGGGGCATTAGATACGCAGTATTTT. It encodes CASSETGALDTQYF.